The 26 T cell receptor beta chains below all came from one sample that was sequenced in a study of CD8 T cells in ankylosing spondylitis. Regarding the study as a whole: For ankylosing spondylitis blood, a TCR beta motif of eight or nine highly homologous variants appeared characteristic.

TCRdb ran MiXCR on the 5' RACE reads and lists one entry per CDR3 protein. The data show 400,000 or so distinct CDR3 sequences, with 25% to 30% seen just once and about 0.9% held by the top ten. Antigens for these TCRs are unknown. Sequencing used blood, either unsorted or a sorted T cell fraction (not recorded which). The receptors originated from a male donor with ankylosing spondylitis.

V and J are TRBV2 and TRBJ1-1, with D possibly being TRBD1 (5 bases). Looked up from germline, CDR1 is SNHLY and CDR2 is FYNNEI. The CDR3 length is 14 residues. The V and J ends lost 2 bases and 8 bases respectively, with 15 bases between them. The chain's CDR3 is CASSELFIRTEAFF. DNA of the CDR3: TGTGCCAGCAGTGAACTGTTCATCCGGACAGAAGCTTTCTTT.

V and J are TRBV24-1 and TRBJ1-5; the match to TRBD1 covers 8 bases. CDR1 and CDR2 (germline): KGHDR, SFDVKD. The CDR3 has 15 amino acids. The trim removed 3 bases at V and 3 bases at J, leaving 3 bases unmatched. CDR3 region: CATSDPTGVNQPQHF. CDR3 DNA sequence: TGTGCCACCAGTGATCCGACAGGGGTCAATCAGCCCCAGCATTTT.

The gene calls are TRBV20-1 and TRBJ2-2, with 10 bases lining up with TRBD2. The junction had 2 bases not matched to a gene; V was cut back by 6 bases and J by 1 base. Per the germline V gene, CDR1 is DFQATT and CDR2 is SNEGSKA (reference sequence). This CDR3 is 14 amino acids long. CDR3 residues: CSAIAGGNTGELFF. DNA for the CDR3: TGCAGTGCGATAGCGGGAGGGAACACCGGGGAGCTGTTTTTT.

This clonotype was seen at least ten times. The chain employs TRBV5-1 and TRBJ1-2, with 8 bases that match TRBD1. CDR1 is SGHRS, CDR2 YFSETQ, per germline. V was clipped by 4 bases and J by 7 bases; unmatched bases: 6. The CDR3 spans 13 residues. The CDR3 loop reads CASSGGQGAGYTF. The CDR3 DNA reads as TGCGCCAGCAGCGGTGGACAGGGAGCTGGCTACACCTTC.

The chain recombines TRBV20-1 with TRBJ1-2; TRBD1 might be the D (5 bases). This CDR3 comprises 15 residues. Germline V CDR1 and CDR2: DFQATT, SNEGSKA (reference sequence). Trimming removed 7 bases from V and 6 bases from J, with 24 bases in between. The CDR3 sequence: CSVSRSGARMNGYTF. The CDR3 bases are TGCAGTGTTTCAAGAAGCGGGGCAAGGATGAATGGCTACACCTTC.

V and J are TRBV11-2 and TRBJ2-7; 10 positions agree with TRBD1. CDR3 length: 15 residues. V dropped 5 bases and J dropped 6; count of bases not matched to a gene: 10. The germline V gene has CDR1 SGHAT and CDR2 FQNNGV. Written as DNA, the CDR3 is TGTGCCAGCAGCGAAGACCGGGACAGGGGAGGCGAGCAGTACTTC. Translated: CASSEDRDRGGEQYF.

This clonotype was seen only a few times. This chain links TRBV12-3 or TRBV12-4 with TRBJ2-4; 8 bases are shared with TRBD2. There are 17 residues in the CDR3. Trimming at V came to 8 bases and at J to 0 bases, leaving 12 bases not matched to a gene. The chain's CDR3 is CASAPLGAGAAKNIQYF. CDR3 coding DNA: TGTGCCAGCGCACCATTAGGAGCGGGAGCAGCCAAAAACATTCAGTACTTC.

This clonotype is a singleton in its sample. The genes are TRBV12-3 or TRBV12-4 and TRBJ1-1; D may be TRBD1 (5 bases). Between the trimmed V and J ends, which lost 1 base and 6 bases, there was a span of 15 bases. CDR3 size: 15 residues. The CDR3 sequence: CASSLVQGKSAEAFF. In DNA, the CDR3 is TGTGCCAGCAGTTTAGTGCAGGGCAAGAGCGCTGAAGCTTTCTTT.

The chain uses TRBV5-4 and TRBJ2-3, with 14 positions matching TRBD2. Looked up from germline, CDR1 is SGHNT and CDR2 is YYREEE (reference sequence). V gave up 3 bases and J gave up 1 base; unmatched junction bases: 7. This CDR3 spans 18 amino acids. CDR3 protein: CASSSGTSGSQGTDTQYF. CDR3 nucleotides: TGTGCCAGCAGCTCGGGGACTAGCGGGAGTCAAGGCACAGATACGCAGTATTTT.

The chain links TRBV6-5 to TRBJ2-2; D perhaps matches TRBD1 (6 bases). This CDR3 spans 16 amino acids. Trimming removed 0 bases at V and 2 bases at J, with 10 bases between. The germline CDR1 and CDR2 sequences are MNHEY and SVGAGI. The CDR3 region is CASSYSSRGNTGELFF. The CDR3 DNA sequence: TGTGCCAGCAGTTACTCCTCCAGGGGAAACACCGGGGAGCTGTTTTTT.

V is TRBV24-1 and J is TRBJ1-2, with D unclear. V was pared by 2 bases and J by 2 bases, with 2 bases between. CDR1 and CDR2 from the germline V gene are KGHDR and SFDVKD. There are 12 residues in the CDR3. CDR3 DNA: TGTGCCACCAGTGATTCCAACTATGGCTACACCTTC. Residues: CATSDSNYGYTF.

The table lists this clonotype with a few counts. The V and J genes are TRBV27 and TRBJ2-5; TRBD1 might be the D (6 bases). The ends were cut back, 6 bases at V and 4 bases at J, with 18 bases in the middle. This CDR3 is 15 amino acids long. Germline V gives CDR1 MNHEY, CDR2 SMNVEV (reference sequence). CDR3 bases: TGTGCCAGCAGCACCACGAATCAGGGGTTAGAGACCCAGTACTTC. As protein: CASSTTNQGLETQYF.

The sample holds a few counts of this clonotype. The chain recombines TRBV20-1 with TRBJ2-1; tentative D call: TRBD2 (7 bases). Germline assignment: CDR1 DFQATT and CDR2 SNEGSKA (reference sequence). CDR3 size: 15 residues. Trimming cost V 3 bases and J 6 bases, with 18 bases left between them. CDR3 nucleotides: TGCAGTGCTAGTGCCAGCGGAGGGGGGGTCAATGAGCAGTTCTTC. Its protein product is CSASASGGGVNEQFF.

This clonotype was found many times. V gene TRBV11-2 combines with J gene TRBJ2-1; 12 bases fit TRBD2. This CDR3 has 18 amino acids. Germline CDR1 and CDR2: SGHAT and FQNNGV. V lost 2 bases and J lost 4; bases outside the gene matches: 9. CDR3 nucleotides: TGTGCCAGCAGCTTAAGGATTCCGGGGACTAGCGGGTACAATGAGCAGTTCTTC. Its translation: CASSLRIPGTSGYNEQFF.

The chain recombines TRBV6-1 with TRBJ1-2; a weak D match, TRBD1 (5 bases). V was shortened by 8 bases and J by 8 bases, with 15 bases between the two germline ends. The CDR3 covers 12 residues. Germline V gene lookup returns CDR1 MNHNS and CDR2 SASEGT. Here the CDR3 reads CASGWLSGGYTF. DNA of the CDR3: TGTGCCAGCGGATGGCTTTCAGGGGGCTACACCTTC.

The rearrangement uses TRBV29-1 and TRBJ1-1; possibly TRBD1 for D (6 bases). Trimming took 0 bases from V and 1 from J, leaving 9 bases between them. The CDR3 extends over 14 amino acids. Germline-derived CDR1 and CDR2 are SQVTM and ANQGSEA. The CDR3 spells CSVEDRGANTEAFF. The CDR3 DNA follows: TGCAGCGTTGAAGACAGGGGAGCGAACACTGAAGCTTTCTTT. Filled out from reference TRBV29-1 and TRBJ1-1, the complete variable domain reads SAVISQKPSRDICQRGTSLTIQCQVDSQVTMMFWYRQQPGQSLTLIATANQGSEATYESGFVIDKFPISRPNLTFSTLTVSNMSPEDSSIYLCSVEDRGANTEAFFGQGTRLTVV.

The rearrangement links TRBV2 to TRBJ2-5, with D unclear. Germline V lookup: CDR1 SNHLY, CDR2 FYNNEI. The CDR3 contains 12 residues. With 5 bases removed from V and 5 bases from J, the gap between germline ends came to 9 bases. The CDR3 nucleotides read TGTGCCAGCAGTATGAACCGGGAGACCCAGTACTTC. It translates to CASSMNRETQYF.

The rearrangement uses TRBV12-3 or TRBV12-4 and TRBJ1-4; D gene ambiguous. Trimming cost V 7 bases and J 8 bases, with 14 bases left between them. CDR3 size: 13 residues. DNA for the CDR3: TGTGCCAGCACCCTCTTGGTGGGCGAAAAACTGTTTTTT. This translates into CASTLLVGEKLFF.

This rearrangement joins TRBV12-3 or TRBV12-4 to TRBJ1-5; TRBD1 matches 10 bases. This CDR3 region has 15 residues. V was clipped by 6 bases and J by 7 bases; unmatched bases: 9. The CDR3 sequence: CASRPGTGEGQPQHF. CDR3 bases: TGTGCCAGCAGACCGGGGACAGGGGAAGGGCAGCCCCAGCATTTT.

This clonotype was recorded a few times. This sequence joins TRBV5-1 and TRBJ1-2; D is unresolved. CDR1 and CDR2 from the germline V gene are SGHRS and YFSETQ. This CDR3 is 12 amino acids long. V was pared by 5 bases and J by 4 bases, with 9 bases between. The CDR3 loop is CASSYDFYGYTF. Here the CDR3 DNA reads TGCGCCAGCAGTTACGACTTCTATGGCTACACCTTC.

This sequence joins TRBV20-1 and TRBJ2-3, with 13 bases that match TRBD2. The CDR3 runs to 14 residues. V dropped 7 bases and J dropped 3; count of bases not matched to a gene: 4. Germline CDR1 reads DFQATT; CDR2 reads SNEGSKA (reference sequence). CDR3 sequence (DNA): TGCAGTGTTTTGACTAGCGGGAGGACAGATACGCAGTATTTT. It codes for CSVLTSGRTDTQYF.

This clonotype was detected many times. The V and J genes are TRBV28 and TRBJ2-1; TRBD1 matches at 7 bases. In germline, CDR1 is MDHEN, CDR2 SYDVKM. Trimming at V came to 2 bases and at J to 7 bases, leaving 8 bases not matched to a gene. The CDR3 is 15 amino acids. This CDR3 is CASSLGGNRGNEQFF. The CDR3 DNA reads as TGTGCCAGCAGTTTAGGGGGTAACAGGGGAAATGAGCAGTTCTTC.

This clonotype has a handful of counts. This chain joins TRBV15 and TRBJ2-7; TRBD2 matches 8 bases. Germline CDR1 is LNHNV and CDR2 is YYDKDF (reference sequence). J lost 5 bases, V lost 2 bases, and 17 bases had no gene match. The CDR3 loop spans 18 amino acids. In nucleotides, the CDR3 is TGTGCCACCAGCAGATCTTTCACTAGCGGTCGACATATAAACGAGCAGTACTTC. It translates to CATSRSFTSGRHINEQYF.

The gene calls are TRBV7-8 and TRBJ2-1; 12 nucleotides agree with TRBD2. Per germline, CDR1 SGHVS and CDR2 FQNEAQ. This CDR3 is 19 amino acids long. The V and J ends lost 5 bases and 0 bases, in that order; junction bases with no gene match: 11. The CDR3 DNA reads as TGTGCCAGCAGCCCCCGACTAGCGGGAGAATTCAGCTCCTACAATGAGCAGTTCTTC. It yields the protein CASSPRLAGEFSSYNEQFF.

This clonotype appeared a single time. The chain recombines TRBV20-1 with TRBJ2-7; D is ambiguous. Germline lookup yields CDR1 DFQATT and CDR2 SNEGSKA (reference sequence). Trimming removed 0 bases from V and 4 bases from J, with 7 bases in between. The CDR3 runs to 12 residues. CDR3 sequence reads: CSARDRRYEQYF. CDR3 nucleotide sequence: TGCAGTGCTAGAGATCGAAGATACGAGCAGTACTTC.

This clonotype was counted a few times. The CDR3 loop is CASSSGQGWTEAFF. In DNA, the CDR3 is TGTGCCAGCAGTTCTGGACAGGGGTGGACTGAAGCTTTCTTT. The chain is built from TRBV27 and TRBJ1-1; 9 positions agree with TRBD1. The CDR3 spans 14 residues. Germline-derived CDR1 and CDR2 are MNHEY and SMNVEV (reference sequence). V lost 4 bases and J lost 5; bases outside the gene matches: 5.